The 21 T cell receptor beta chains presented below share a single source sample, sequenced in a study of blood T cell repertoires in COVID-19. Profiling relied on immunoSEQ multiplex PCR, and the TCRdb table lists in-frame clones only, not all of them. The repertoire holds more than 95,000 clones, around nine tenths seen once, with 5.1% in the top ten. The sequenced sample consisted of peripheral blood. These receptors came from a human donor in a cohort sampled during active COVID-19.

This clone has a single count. This chain's CDR3 is CASSLVGTSGGGETQYF. The DNA of the CDR3 is TGTGCCAGCAGCTTGGTTGGGACTAGCGGGGGCGGAGAGACCCAGTACTTC. The V call is TRBV7-2, the J call TRBJ2-5, with 14 bases identical to TRBD2. Germline trimming cut 3 bases from V and 4 bases from J; bases unmatched to any gene: 7. Germline CDR1 SGHTA, CDR2 FQGNSA. The CDR3 has 17 amino acids. The entire variable domain, with the rest obtained from reference TRBV7-2 and TRBJ2-5, is as follows: GAGVSQSPSNKVTEKGKDVELRCDPISGHTALYWYRQSLGQGLEFLIYFQGNSAPDKSGLPSDRFSAERTGGSVSTLTIQRTQQEDSAVYLCASSLVGTSGGGETQYFGPGTRLLVL.

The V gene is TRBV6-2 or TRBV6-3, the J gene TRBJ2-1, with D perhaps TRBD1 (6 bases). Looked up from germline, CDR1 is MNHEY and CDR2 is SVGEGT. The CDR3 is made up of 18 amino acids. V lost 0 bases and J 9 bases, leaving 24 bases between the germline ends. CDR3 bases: TGTGCCAGCAGTTACTCGATATCTCGGAGACCCCAAGGGGGTGAGCAGTTCTTC. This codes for CASSYSISRRPQGGEQFF.

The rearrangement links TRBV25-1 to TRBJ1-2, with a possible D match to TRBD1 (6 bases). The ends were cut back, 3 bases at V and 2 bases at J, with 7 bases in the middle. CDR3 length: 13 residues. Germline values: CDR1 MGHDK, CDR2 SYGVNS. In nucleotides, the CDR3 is TGTGCCAGCAGTGACAGGGGAAACTATGGCTACACCTTC. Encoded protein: CASSDRGNYGYTF.

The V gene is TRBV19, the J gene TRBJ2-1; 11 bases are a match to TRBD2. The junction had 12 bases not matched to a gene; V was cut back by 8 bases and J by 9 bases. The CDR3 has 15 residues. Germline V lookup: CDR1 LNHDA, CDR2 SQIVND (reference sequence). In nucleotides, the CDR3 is TGTGCCAGTTCAAAACGGACTAGCGGGCAACGTGAGCAGTTCTTC. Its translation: CASSKRTSGQREQFF.

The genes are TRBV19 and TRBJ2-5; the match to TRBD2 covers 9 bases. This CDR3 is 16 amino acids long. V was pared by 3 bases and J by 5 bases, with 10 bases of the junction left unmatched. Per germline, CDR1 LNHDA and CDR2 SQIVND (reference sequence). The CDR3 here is CASSILGGRAVETQYF. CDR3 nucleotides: TGTGCCAGTAGTATTCTCGGCGGGAGGGCCGTGGAGACCCAGTACTTC.

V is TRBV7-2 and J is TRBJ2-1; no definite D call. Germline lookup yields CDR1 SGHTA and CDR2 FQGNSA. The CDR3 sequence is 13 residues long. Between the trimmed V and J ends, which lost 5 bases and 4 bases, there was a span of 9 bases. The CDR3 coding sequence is TGTGCCAGCAGCCGGAGTCGGTACAATGAGCAGTTCTTC. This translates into CASSRSRYNEQFF.

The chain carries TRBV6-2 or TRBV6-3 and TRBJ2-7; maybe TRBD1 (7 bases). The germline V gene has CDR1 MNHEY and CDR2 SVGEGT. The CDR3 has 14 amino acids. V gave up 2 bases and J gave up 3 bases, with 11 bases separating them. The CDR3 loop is CASSYGQEGYEQYF. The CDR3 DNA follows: TGTGCCAGCAGTTACGGACAGGAGGGCTACGAGCAGTACTTC.

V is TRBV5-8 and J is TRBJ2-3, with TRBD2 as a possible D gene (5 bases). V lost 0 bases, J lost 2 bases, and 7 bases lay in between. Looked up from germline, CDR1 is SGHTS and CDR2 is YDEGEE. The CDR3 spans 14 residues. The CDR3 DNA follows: TGTGCCAGCAGCTTGGCGGGGTACACAGATACGCAGTATTTT. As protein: CASSLAGYTDTQYF.

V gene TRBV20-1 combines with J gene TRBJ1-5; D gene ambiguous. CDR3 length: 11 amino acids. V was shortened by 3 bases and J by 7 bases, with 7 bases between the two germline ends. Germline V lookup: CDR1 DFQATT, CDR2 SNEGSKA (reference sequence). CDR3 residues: CSASDGQPQHF. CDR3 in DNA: TGCAGTGCTAGTGACGGGCAGCCCCAGCATTTT.

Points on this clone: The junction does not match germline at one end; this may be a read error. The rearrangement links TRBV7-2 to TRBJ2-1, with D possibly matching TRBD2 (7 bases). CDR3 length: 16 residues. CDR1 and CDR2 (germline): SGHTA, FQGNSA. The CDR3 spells CASTGAGTIQYNKQFF. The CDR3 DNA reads TGTGCCAGCACAGGAGCGGGGACAATCCAGTACAATAAGCAGTTCTTC.

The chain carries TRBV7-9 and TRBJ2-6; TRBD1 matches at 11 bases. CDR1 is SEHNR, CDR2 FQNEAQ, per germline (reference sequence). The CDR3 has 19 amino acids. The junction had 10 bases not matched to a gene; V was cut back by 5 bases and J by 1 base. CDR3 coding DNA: TGTGCCAGCAGCGAACCACCGGGACAGGGGGTTTCTGGGGCCAACGTCCTGACTTTC. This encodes CASSEPPGQGVSGANVLTF. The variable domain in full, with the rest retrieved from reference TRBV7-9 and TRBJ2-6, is DTGVSQNPRHKITKRGQNVTFRCDPISEHNRLYWYRQTLGQGPEFLTYFQNEAQLEKSRLLSDRFSAERPKGSFSTLEIQRTEQGDSAMYLCASSEPPGQGVSGANVLTFGAGSRLTVL.

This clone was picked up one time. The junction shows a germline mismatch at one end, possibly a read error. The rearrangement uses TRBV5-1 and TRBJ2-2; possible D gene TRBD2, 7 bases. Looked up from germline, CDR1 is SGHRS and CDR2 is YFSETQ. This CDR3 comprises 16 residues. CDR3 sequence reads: CARSLGGGGRGGELFF. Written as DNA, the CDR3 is TGCGCCCGCAGCTTGGGGGGCGGGGGCCGGGGCGGGGAGCTGTTTTTT.

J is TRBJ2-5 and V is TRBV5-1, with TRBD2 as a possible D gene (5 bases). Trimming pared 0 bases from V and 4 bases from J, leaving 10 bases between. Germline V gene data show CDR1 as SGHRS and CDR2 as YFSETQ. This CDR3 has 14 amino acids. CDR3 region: CASSLGGPSETQYF. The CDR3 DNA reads TGCGCCAGCAGCTTGGGAGGGCCTTCAGAGACCCAGTACTTC. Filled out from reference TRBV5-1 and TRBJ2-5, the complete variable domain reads KAGVTQTPRYLIKTRGQQVTLSCSPISGHRSVSWYQQTPGQGLQFLFEYFSETQRNKGNFPGRFSGRQFSNSRSEMNVSTLELGDSALYLCASSLGGPSETQYFGPGTRLLVL.

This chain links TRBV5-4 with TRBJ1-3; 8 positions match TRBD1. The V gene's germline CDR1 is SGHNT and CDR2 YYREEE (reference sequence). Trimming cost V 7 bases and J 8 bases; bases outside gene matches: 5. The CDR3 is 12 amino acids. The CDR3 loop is CASSGQGYTIYF. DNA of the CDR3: TGTGCCAGCTCCGGACAGGGTTACACCATATATTTT.

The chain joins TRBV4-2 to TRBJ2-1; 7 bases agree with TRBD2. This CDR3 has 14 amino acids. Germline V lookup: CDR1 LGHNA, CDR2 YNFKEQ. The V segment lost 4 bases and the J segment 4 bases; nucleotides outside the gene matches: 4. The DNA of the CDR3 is TGTGCCAGCAGCCGGAGCGGGATTTACAATGAGCAGTTCTTC. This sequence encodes CASSRSGIYNEQFF.

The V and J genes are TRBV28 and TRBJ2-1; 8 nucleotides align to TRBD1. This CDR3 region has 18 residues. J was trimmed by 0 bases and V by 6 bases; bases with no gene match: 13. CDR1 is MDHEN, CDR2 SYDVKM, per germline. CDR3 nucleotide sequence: TGTGCCAGCAGCTCAGGTTGGAAAGGGACAGGCTCCTACAATGAGCAGTTCTTC. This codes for CASSSGWKGTGSYNEQFF.

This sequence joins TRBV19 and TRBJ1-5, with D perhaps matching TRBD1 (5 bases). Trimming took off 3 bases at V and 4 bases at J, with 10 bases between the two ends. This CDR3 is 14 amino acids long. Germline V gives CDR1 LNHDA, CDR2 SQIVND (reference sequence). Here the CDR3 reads CASSMEGINQPQHF. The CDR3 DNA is TGTGCCAGTAGTATGGAGGGGATTAATCAGCCCCAGCATTTT.

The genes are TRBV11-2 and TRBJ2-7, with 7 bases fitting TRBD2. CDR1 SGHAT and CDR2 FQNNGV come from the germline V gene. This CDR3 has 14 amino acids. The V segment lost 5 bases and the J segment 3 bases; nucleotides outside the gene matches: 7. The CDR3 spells CASSPRSGIYEQYF. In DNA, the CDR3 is TGTGCCAGCAGCCCTCGAAGCGGGATCTACGAGCAGTACTTC.

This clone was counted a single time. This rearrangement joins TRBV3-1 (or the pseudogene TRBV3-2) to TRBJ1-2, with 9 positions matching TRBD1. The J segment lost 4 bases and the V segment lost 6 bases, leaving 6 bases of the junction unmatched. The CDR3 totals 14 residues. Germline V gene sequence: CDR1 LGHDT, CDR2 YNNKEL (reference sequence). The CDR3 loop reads CASSPDRGIYGYTF. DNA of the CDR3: TGTGCCAGCAGTCCGGACAGGGGAATCTATGGCTACACCTTC.

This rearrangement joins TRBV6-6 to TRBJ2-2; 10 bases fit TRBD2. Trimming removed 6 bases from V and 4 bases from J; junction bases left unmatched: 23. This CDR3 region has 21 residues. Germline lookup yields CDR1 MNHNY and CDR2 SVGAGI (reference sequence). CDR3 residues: CASSPPPEGRLAGRTTGELFF. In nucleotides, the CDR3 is TGTGCCAGCAGCCCCCCCCCGGAAGGGCGACTAGCGGGCCGGACCACCGGGGAGCTGTTTTTT.

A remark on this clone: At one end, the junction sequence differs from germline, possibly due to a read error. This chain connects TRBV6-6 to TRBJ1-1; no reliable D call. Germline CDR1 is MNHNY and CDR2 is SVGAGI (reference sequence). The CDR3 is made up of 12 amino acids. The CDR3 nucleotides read TGTGCCAGCAGTTACAAGGTGACTATTCCCCTCTTT. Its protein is CASSYKVTIPLF.